This T cell receptor (beta chain) originates from a study of PD-L1 blockade in urothelial cancer. As for the study in general: Male patients with bladder-origin urothelial cancer numbered about nine tenths of the roughly 29. The study recovered a median of 141,255 T cells per blood sample. The researchers analyzed blood 3 weeks (second dose) and 6 weeks after treatment start.

The germline V gene has CDR1 WNHNN and CDR2 SYGVQD (reference sequence). CDR3 length: 14 amino acids. V was cut by 4 bases and J by 10 bases, with 17 bases left in between. Time point: pretreatment peripheral blood. Enrolled patients showed locally advanced or metastatic urothelial carcinoma. Clones were sequenced by immunoSEQ multiplex PCR, and TCRdb holds only the in-frame ones, with some missing. The table lists fewer than 65,000 clones, approximately 80% of them singletons. The chain employs TRBV10-1 and TRBJ2-1, with D possibly TRBD2 on 6 matching bases. The sequences come from PBMCs, collected around atezolizumab (anti-PD-L1) treatment. The sequence derives from a man in his 70s with urothelial cancer. CDR3 DNA: TGCGCCAGCAGTGCTGCTAGCGTGGTGGGCGAGCAGTTCTTC. Amino acids: CASSAASVVGEQFF.